Sequencing of this TCR beta chain was carried out in a study of T cell responses to AZD1222 COVID-19 vaccine. This CDR3 comprises 12 residues. CDR1 and CDR2 (germline): SGHTA, FQGNSA. V was pared by 3 bases and J by 4 bases, with 6 bases between. The protocol was immunoSEQ multiplex PCR, while the TCRdb copy is restricted to in-frame clones and leaves out a portion. The sample comprises 110,000 or so clones, 70% to 90% of which are singletons, and about 2.5% rests with the top ten. This rearrangement joins TRBV7-2 to TRBJ1-2; D gene unclear. The source material was peripheral blood, sampled on day 0 of AZD1222 vaccination. This sequence originates from an adult in good health. In DNA, the CDR3 is TGTGCCAGCAGCTTTCTTAGCTATGGCTACACCTTC. It specifies CASSFLSYGYTF.